The T cell receptor (beta chain) under discussion was sequenced for a study of T cells after yellow fever vaccination. The CDR3 is made up of 14 amino acids. J gave up 6 bases and V 6 bases, and 13 bases lay outside the gene matches. CDR1 is SQVTM and CDR2 is ANQGSEA in the germline V gene. This clonotype was picked up a small number of times. Its target is not known. TCRdb re-derived calls from the 5' RACE reads in MiXCR, one entry per CDR3 protein. The profile covers 450,000 to 650,000 distinct CDR3 sequences, with roughly 14% appearing a single time and about an eighth taken by the ten largest. Study-wide results and limits: Clones from primary vaccination mostly reappeared after the booster (approximately 95% CD4, around 90% CD8). A small proportion of clonotypes was detected in both the CD4 and CD8 compartments.

The receptor was derived from a man aged 25-40 years who received the YFV17D yellow fever vaccine. The V call is TRBV29-1, the J call TRBJ2-7; 8 bases are shared with TRBD2. Sequencing used PBMCs, obtained on the day of the yellow fever booster vaccination. The CDR3 bases are TGCAGCGTCGCTACCGGGACTAGATCGGTCGAGCAGTACTTC. Encoded protein: CSVATGTRSVEQYF.